Only a few counts were recorded for the clone carrying this T cell receptor (beta chain). The antigen is not known. This record comes from a study of blood T cells in healthy people across ages. The wider study: Template switching picked up about one barcoded beta molecule for each two T cells.

Each sample yielded at least 7 million isolated PBMCs. This CDR3 is 14 amino acids long. Looked up from germline, CDR1 is SGHRS and CDR2 is YFSETQ. Trimming pared 4 bases from V and 2 bases from J, leaving 12 bases between. A sample-barcoded 5' primer and a J-beta primer mix were used in a second PCR of about 7 to 12 cycles. TCRdb reanalysed the 5' RACE reads using MiXCR and keeps one entry per CDR3 protein. The sample has around 650,000 distinct CDR3 sequences, around 41% seen once. Findings of the study overall: Roughly linear age-related decline in beta diversity appeared, significant by age approximately 40.

The sequence was obtained from a man of 80 years or more in good health. Source material: blood. This chain links TRBV5-1 with TRBJ2-5, with D maybe TRBD1 (7 bases). CDR3 in DNA: TGCGCCAGCAGCGTGCCAGGGGGGCAAGAGACCCAGTACTTC. Amino acid sequence: CASSVPGGQETQYF.